A single sample is the source of the 8 T cell receptor beta chains below, sequenced in a study of T cell changes during pregnancy in multiple sclerosis. This table comes from immunoSEQ multiplex PCR, and its TCRdb copy is limited to in-frame clones, with some not included. The sample holds some 80,000 clones, about 89% seen once. Sample: peripheral blood, taken in the first trimester of pregnancy. These TCRs come from a female donor in good health, enrolled as a control in a pregnancy study.

The chain combines TRBV5-1 with TRBJ2-3; 11 nucleotides align to TRBD2. Germline V gives CDR1 SGHRS, CDR2 YFSETQ. The CDR3 has 15 residues. With V trimmed by 5 bases and J by 8 bases, 10 bases remained unmatched. CDR3 in DNA: TGCGCCAGCAGGCACCCTAGCGGGGGGTCCGGTACGCAGTATTTT. Its translation: CASRHPSGGSGTQYF.

A single count supports this clone. The chain employs TRBV10-3 and TRBJ2-7; 12 bases fit TRBD2. Germline trimming cut 6 bases from V and 3 bases from J; bases unmatched to any gene: 0. CDR1 and CDR2 from the germline V gene are ENHRY and SYGVKD. This CDR3 region has 13 residues. The CDR3, as DNA: TGTGCCATCAGGGGACTAGCGGGCTACGAGCAGTACTTC. Protein product: CAIRGLAGYEQYF.

The chain combines TRBV7-9 with TRBJ2-4; D is undetermined. Germline CDR1 reads SEHNR; CDR2 reads FQNEAQ (reference sequence). This CDR3 has 18 amino acids. The V and J ends lost 6 bases and 3 bases respectively, with 24 bases between them. The CDR3 region has the DNA TGTGCCAGCAGTACCCCCACACCTCCGACAACCTACAAAAACATTCAGTACTTC. Its translation is CASSTPTPPTTYKNIQYF.

This clone was counted only a few times. J is TRBJ2-2 and V is TRBV7-9; 9 positions agree with TRBD1. The CDR3 totals 16 residues. Germline CDR1 reads SEHNR; CDR2 reads FQNEAQ (reference sequence). After removal of 6 bases from V and 0 bases from J, the junction contained 5 bases not matched to a gene. The CDR3 loop reads CASRAGQGANTGELFF. The CDR3 DNA reads TGTGCCAGCAGGGCGGGACAGGGCGCGAACACCGGGGAGCTGTTTTTT.

This rearrangement joins TRBV7-2 to TRBJ1-2, with D possibly matching TRBD1 (5 bases). Germline lookup yields CDR1 SGHTA and CDR2 FQGNSA. The CDR3 length is 14 residues. Trimming took off 4 bases at V and 7 bases at J, with 16 bases between the two ends. This chain's CDR3 is CASSSLGGESGYTF. The CDR3 bases are TGTGCCAGCAGCTCTCTGGGGGGTGAGAGTGGCTACACCTTC.

This clone was counted only a few times. V is TRBV28 and J is TRBJ1-1; TRBD1 agrees at 8 bases. The CDR3 length is 14 residues. V trimming: 3 bases; J trimming: 7 bases; junction bases outside the gene matches: 7. CDR1 and CDR2 from the germline V gene are MDHEN and SYDVKM. CDR3 protein: CASSFLLTGGEAFF. The CDR3 DNA reads TGTGCCAGCAGTTTCCTCCTCACAGGGGGTGAAGCTTTCTTT.

The V gene is TRBV5-1, the J gene TRBJ1-6; D is undetermined. Trimming removed 7 bases at V and 0 bases at J, with 14 bases between. Germline V lookup: CDR1 SGHRS, CDR2 YFSETQ. The CDR3 contains 16 residues. CDR3 in DNA: TGCGCCAGCGCGAGGAGGGTGAGCTCCTATAATTCACCCCTCCACTTT. Translating it yields CASARRVSSYNSPLHF.

This clone was found a few times. V gene TRBV28 combines with J gene TRBJ2-1; 8 bases align to TRBD2. Unmatched junction bases numbered 7, after V lost 8 bases and J lost 4 bases. Germline V gene sequence: CDR1 MDHEN, CDR2 SYDVKM. This CDR3 comprises 14 residues. The CDR3 nucleotides are TGTGCCAGCCGGACTAGCCGGCCTTACAATGAGCAGTTCTTC. Protein product: CASRTSRPYNEQFF.